Listed here is a single T cell receptor (beta chain). At least ten counts were recorded for this clonotype. Its antigen has not been determined. Base quality data are lacking; no much larger clone is found one base away. The hyperthyroidism patients were between 18 and 65 years old and newly diagnosed, with a disease duration of less than 2 months. Any patient with an uncontrolled infection, another autoimmune disease, pregnancy or lactation was excluded. Diagnoses were based on clinical symptoms, serum thyroxine and TRAb, thyroid ultrasound and orbital computed tomography. For progressor patients, blood was drawn at the first diagnosis of hyperthyroidism, before any ophthalmopathy symptoms had appeared. PBMCs were separated from approximately 10 ml of fresh peripheral blood using Ficoll-Paque density gradient centrifugation. Progressor patients were initially diagnosed with Graves' hyperthyroidism and developed ophthalmopathy during follow-up. Total RNA was extracted using Trizol reagent, and RNA quality was assessed on an Agilent 2100 Bioanalyzer.

This sample stems from a study of T cells in Graves' hyperthyroidism and ophthalmopathy (dated by TCRdb to between 2018 and 2020). Regarding the study in general: Peripheral blood was sampled at the time of initial diagnosis, prior to any treatment. Whether ophthalmopathy could be predicted prospectively was tested in an independent validation cohort made up of roughly 20 hyperthyroidism patients plus 17 patients who later progressed to ophthalmopathy. Once sampling was done, hyperthyroidism patients were given methimazole at a starting dose of 30 mg daily, whereas ophthalmopathy patients were given high-dose intravenous methylprednisolone. In addition, the study compared T-cell repertoires in thyroid tissue and in blood from six Graves' hyperthyroidism patients. For training and testing, the 100 or so patients in the discovery cohort were randomly divided in a 7:3 ratio. To identify TCR V-J signatures that set the groups apart, the researchers used a discovery cohort of roughly 100 patients, made up of 43 with Graves' ophthalmopathy and around 58 with stable Graves' hyperthyroidism. The paper describes TCR Vbeta CDR3 sequencing of some 130 peripheral blood samples, made up of 43 ophthalmopathy patients, approximately 73 hyperthyroidism patients and roughly 17 progressor patients. Summary of the overall study and its limitations: In validation, the model predicted progression to ophthalmopathy with 65% to 71% sensitivity and about 73% specificity, a median of roughly seven months before onset. Most expanded thyroid clonotypes (frequency above 0.001) were also detected in blood, suggesting blood repertoires may reflect thyroid immune responses. A 13 V-J signature model separated ophthalmopathy from stable hyperthyroidism, with 87.88% sensitivity and about 81% specificity in cross-validation and 80%/75% in testing. Sample size was not statistically predetermined, and investigators were not blinded to group allocation.

V is pruned by 3 bases and J by 5 bases, leaving 6 bases of the junction without a gene match. Inclusive of the bounding cysteine and phenylalanine, the CDR3 is 15 residues long. CDR3 DNA only is kept here, 45 bases in frame from base 1. CDR1 and CDR2, per the germline V gene (reference sequence), are SEHNR and FQNEAQ. The TCR beta CDR3 regions were amplified from RNA transcripts. A first-round RT-PCR of the TCR CDR3 used the HTBI primer set with the Qiagen OneStep RT-PCR kit. The libraries were constructed in a second round of multiplex PCR and then size-selected and purified. Libraries were sequenced paired-end with 100 bp reads on an Illumina HiSeq2000. Regarding the original processing steps: SOAPnuke was used to process the raw data, removing reads that contained adapters or uncalled bases, had a mean Phred below 15, or lacked an exact match to the constant primer or identifier. COPE v1.2.5 was used to merge high-quality paired reads, and clonotypes were defined as unique nucleotide sequences. Clonotypes were aligned to IMGT TRBV, TRBD and TRBJ reference segments using MiTCR v1.1. The analysis was restricted to V-J combinations with a frequency above 0.0001, which together covered 98% to 99.2% of the repertoires. The TCS score was defined as F50 (clonal expansion) divided by E x V (chaos), with BLOSUM62-based TCRdist calculated between CDR3 peptides within each V-J. Welch's t-statistics and random forest reduced just over 500 V-J features to about 12, which were used in a naive Bayes classifier (R e1071). TCRdb reran the public reads through fastp at Q25 and MiXCR, keeping productive beta chains. For every CDR3 protein sequence, its rows merge into one entry that carries the most common genes and DNA. The V and J calls follow TCRdb's processing rather than the paper's. The sample contains about 130,000 distinct CDR3 sequences, around 20% of them found a single time. About 70% of the sample lies in the top ten.

The TCR was taken from a woman between 45 and 65 years old with Graves' hyperthyroidism that later progressed to Graves' ophthalmopathy. Source material: blood. The chain is made from TRBV7-9 and TRBJ2-1, and TRBD2 aligns with 8 junction nucleotides. The sequence in DNA is TGTGCCAGCAGCTTCGGGACTAGTTTAAACAATGAGCAGTTCTTC. It codes for CASSFGTSLNNEQFF.